This T cell receptor (beta chain) is from a study of blood T cells in healthy people across ages. The germline V gene encodes CDR1 SGHVS and CDR2 FQNEAQ. This CDR3 has 15 residues. J lost 3 bases, V lost 5 bases, and 9 bases had no gene match. This clonotype was seen only a few times. Its matching antigen is unknown. Next came a second PCR, run for about 6 to 12 cycles, which used a sample-barcoded 5' primer along with a J-beta primer mix. TCRdb reanalysed the 5' RACE reads using MiXCR and keeps one entry per CDR3 protein. The repertoire includes about 840,000 distinct CDR3 sequences, just under 30% of them detected once, and 9.5% to 13% sits in the top ten. Overall study results and limits: A greater number of naive CD4+ cells and higher diversity distinguished long-lived donors from aged donors.

Separately, the same data were catalogued under a study of T cells of mothers and their children.

The chain carries TRBV7-8 and TRBJ2-5, with 7 bases that match TRBD1. This sequence originates from a woman in her forties in good health. Sequences were obtained from blood. The CDR3 bases are TGTGCCAGCAGCCCCCTCCCCGACAGGGAAGAGACCCAGTACTTC. It specifies CASSPLPDREETQYF.